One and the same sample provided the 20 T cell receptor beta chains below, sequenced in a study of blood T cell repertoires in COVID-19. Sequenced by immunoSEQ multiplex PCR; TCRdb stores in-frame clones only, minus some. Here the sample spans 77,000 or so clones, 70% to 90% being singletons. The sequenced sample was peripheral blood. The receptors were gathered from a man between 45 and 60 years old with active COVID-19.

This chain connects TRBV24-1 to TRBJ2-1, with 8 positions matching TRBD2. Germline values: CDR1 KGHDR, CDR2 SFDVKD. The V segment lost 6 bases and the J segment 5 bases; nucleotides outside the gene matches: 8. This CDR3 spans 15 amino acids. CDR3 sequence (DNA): TGTGCCACCAGTCACGGGACTAGGAGTGACAATGAGCAGTTCTTC. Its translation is CATSHGTRSDNEQFF.

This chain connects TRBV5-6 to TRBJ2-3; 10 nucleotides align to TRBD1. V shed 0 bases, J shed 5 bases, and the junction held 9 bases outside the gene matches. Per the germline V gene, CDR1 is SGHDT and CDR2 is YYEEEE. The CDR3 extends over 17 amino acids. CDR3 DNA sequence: TGTGCCAGCAGCTTGGAGGGACAGGGGCTAGCGGGAGATACGCAGTATTTT. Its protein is CASSLEGQGLAGDTQYF.

The CDR3 loop reads CATSRDVTGTRHVGGELFF. The CDR3 DNA is TGTGCCACCAGCAGAGACGTTACCGGGACAAGACACGTTGGCGGGGAGCTGTTTTTT. This rearrangement joins TRBV15 to TRBJ2-2, with D maybe TRBD1 (6 bases). CDR3 length: 19 amino acids. The germline V gene has CDR1 LNHNV and CDR2 YYDKDF (reference sequence). Trimming removed 0 bases from V and 7 bases from J, with 24 bases in between. Combining the CDR3 with reference TRBV15 and TRBJ2-2 gives the whole variable domain DAMVIQNPRYQVTQFGKPVTLSCSQTLNHNVMYWYQQKSSQAPKLLFHYYDKDFNNEADTPDNFQSRRPNTSFCFLDIRSPGLGDTAMYLCATSRDVTGTRHVGGELFFGEGSRLTVL.

The CDR3, as DNA: TGTGCCAGCAGCCTCAACTCGGGGGCTGGAAACACCATATATTTT. Protein sequence: CASSLNSGAGNTIYF. This chain connects TRBV7-2 to TRBJ1-3, with D possibly being TRBD1 (5 bases). CDR1 SGHTA and CDR2 FQGNSA come from the germline V gene. The CDR3 has 15 amino acids. Trimming cost V 5 bases and J 2 bases, with 13 bases left between them.

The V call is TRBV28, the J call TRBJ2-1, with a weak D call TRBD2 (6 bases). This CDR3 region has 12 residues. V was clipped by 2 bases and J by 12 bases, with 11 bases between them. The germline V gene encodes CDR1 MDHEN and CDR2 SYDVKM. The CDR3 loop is CASSLIAGLQFF. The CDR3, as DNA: TGTGCCAGCAGTTTAATCGCGGGGCTGCAGTTCTTC.

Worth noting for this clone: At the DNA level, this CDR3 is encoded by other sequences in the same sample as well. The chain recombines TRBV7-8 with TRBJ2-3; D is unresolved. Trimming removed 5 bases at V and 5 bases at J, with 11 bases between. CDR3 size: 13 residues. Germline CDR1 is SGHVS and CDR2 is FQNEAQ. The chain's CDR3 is CASSPRSGDTQYF. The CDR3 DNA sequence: TGTGCCAGCAGCCCGAGGTCCGGAGATACGCAGTATTTT.

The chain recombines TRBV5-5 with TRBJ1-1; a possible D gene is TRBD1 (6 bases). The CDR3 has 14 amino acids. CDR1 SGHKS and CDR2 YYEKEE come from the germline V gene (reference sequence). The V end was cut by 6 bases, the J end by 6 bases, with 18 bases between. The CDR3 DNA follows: TGTGCCAGCACCCAAGGGGGAATTGGGTCTGAAGCTTTCTTT. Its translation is CASTQGGIGSEAFF.

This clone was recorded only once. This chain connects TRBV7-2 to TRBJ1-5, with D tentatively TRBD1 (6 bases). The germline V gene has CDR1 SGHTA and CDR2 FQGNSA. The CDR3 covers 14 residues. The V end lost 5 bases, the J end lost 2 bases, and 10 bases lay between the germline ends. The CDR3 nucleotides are TGTGCCAGCAGCCGGGACACTGGCAATCAGCCCCAGCATTTT. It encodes CASSRDTGNQPQHF. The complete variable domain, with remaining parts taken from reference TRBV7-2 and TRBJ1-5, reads GAGVSQSPSNKVTEKGKDVELRCDPISGHTALYWYRQSLGQGLEFLIYFQGNSAPDKSGLPSDRFSAERTGGSVSTLTIQRTQQEDSAVYLCASSRDTGNQPQHFGDGTRLSIL.

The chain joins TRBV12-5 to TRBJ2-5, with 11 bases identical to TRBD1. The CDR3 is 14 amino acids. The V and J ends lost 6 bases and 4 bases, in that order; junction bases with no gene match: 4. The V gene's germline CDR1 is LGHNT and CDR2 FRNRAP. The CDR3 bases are TGTGCTAGTGGCCGGGACAGGGGGGCAGAGACCCAGTACTTC. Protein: CASGRDRGAETQYF.

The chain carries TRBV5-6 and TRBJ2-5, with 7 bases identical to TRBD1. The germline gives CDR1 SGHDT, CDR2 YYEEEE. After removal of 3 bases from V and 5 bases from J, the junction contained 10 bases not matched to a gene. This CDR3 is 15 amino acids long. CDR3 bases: TGTGCCAGCAGCTACAGGGACAGTCTCCTCGAGACCCAGTACTTC. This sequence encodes CASSYRDSLLETQYF. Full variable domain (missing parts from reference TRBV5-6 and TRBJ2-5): DAGVTQSPTHLIKTRGQQVTLRCSPKSGHDTVSWYQQALGQGPQFIFQYYEEEERQRGNFPDRFSGHQFPNYSSELNVNALLLGDSALYLCASSYRDSLLETQYFGPGTRLLVL.

CDR3 bases: TGTGCCAGCAGCCAAGGCCTGATTGAGGGATACACCTTC. This sequence encodes CASSQGLIEGYTF. V is TRBV14 and J is TRBJ1-2; D is unresolved. CDR1 is SGHDN, CDR2 FVKESK, per germline. The CDR3 has 13 amino acids. The ends were cut back, 1 base at V and 11 bases at J, with 14 bases in the middle.

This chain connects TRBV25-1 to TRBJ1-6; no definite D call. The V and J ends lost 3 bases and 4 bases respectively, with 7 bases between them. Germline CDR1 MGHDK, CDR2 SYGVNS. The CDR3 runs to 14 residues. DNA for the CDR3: TGTGCCAGCAGTGATCGGGGATATAATTCACCCCTCCACTTT. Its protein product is CASSDRGYNSPLHF.

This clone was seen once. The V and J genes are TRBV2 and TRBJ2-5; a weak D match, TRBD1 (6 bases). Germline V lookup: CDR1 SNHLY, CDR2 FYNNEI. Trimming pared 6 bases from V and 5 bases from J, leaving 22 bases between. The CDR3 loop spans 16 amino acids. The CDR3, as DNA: TGTGCCAGCAGGAGACAGGCCAGCCTACTTGGGGAGACCCAGTACTTC. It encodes CASRRQASLLGETQYF. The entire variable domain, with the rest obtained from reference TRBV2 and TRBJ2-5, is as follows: EPEVTQTPSHQVTQMGQEVILRCVPISNHLYFYWYRQILGQKVEFLVSFYNNEISEKSEIFDDQFSVERPDGSNFTLKIRSTKLEDSAMYFCASRRQASLLGETQYFGPGTRLLVL.

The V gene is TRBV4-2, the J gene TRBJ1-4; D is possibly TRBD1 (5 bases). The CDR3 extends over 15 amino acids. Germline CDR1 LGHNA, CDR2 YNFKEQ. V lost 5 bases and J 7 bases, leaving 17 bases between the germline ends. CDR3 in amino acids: CASSEQAVGSEKLFF. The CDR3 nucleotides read TGTGCCAGCAGCGAACAGGCCGTGGGTAGTGAAAAACTGTTTTTT.

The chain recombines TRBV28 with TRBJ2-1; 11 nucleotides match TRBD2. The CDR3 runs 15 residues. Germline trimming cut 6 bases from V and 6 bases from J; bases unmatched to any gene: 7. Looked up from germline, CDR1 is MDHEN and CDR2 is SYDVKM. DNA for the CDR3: TGTGCCAGCAGGCCGGGACTAGCGGTAACCAATGAGCAGTTCTTC. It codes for CASRPGLAVTNEQFF.

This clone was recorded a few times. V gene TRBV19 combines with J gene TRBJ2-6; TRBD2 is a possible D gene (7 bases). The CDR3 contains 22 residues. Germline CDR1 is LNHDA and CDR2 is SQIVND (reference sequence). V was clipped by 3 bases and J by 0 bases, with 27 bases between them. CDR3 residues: CASSILRMADGGGISGANVLTF. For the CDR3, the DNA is TGTGCCAGTAGTATCCTAAGAATGGCGGATGGGGGGGGCATCTCTGGGGCCAACGTCCTGACTTTC. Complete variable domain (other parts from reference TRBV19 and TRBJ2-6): DGGITQSPKYLFRKEGQNVTLSCEQNLNHDAMYWYRQDPGQGLRLIYYSQIVNDFQKGDIAEGYSVSREKKESFPLTVTSAQKNPTAFYLCASSILRMADGGGISGANVLTFGAGSRLTVL.

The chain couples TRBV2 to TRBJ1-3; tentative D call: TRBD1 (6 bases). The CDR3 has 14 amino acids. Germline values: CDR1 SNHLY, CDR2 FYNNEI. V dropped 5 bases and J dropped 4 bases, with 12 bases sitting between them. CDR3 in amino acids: CASSRTGKGNTIYF. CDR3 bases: TGTGCCAGCAGTCGAACAGGGAAGGGAAACACCATATATTTT.

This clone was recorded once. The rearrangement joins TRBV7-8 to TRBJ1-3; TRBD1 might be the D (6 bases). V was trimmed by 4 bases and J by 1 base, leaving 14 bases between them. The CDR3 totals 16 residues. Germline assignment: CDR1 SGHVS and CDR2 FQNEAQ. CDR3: CASSYSGGWSGNTIYF. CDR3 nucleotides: TGTGCCAGCAGCTATAGTGGGGGCTGGTCTGGAAACACCATATATTTT.

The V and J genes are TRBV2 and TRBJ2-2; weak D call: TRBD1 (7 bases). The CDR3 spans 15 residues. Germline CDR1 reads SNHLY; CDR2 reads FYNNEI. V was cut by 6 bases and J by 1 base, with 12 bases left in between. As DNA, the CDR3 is TGTGCCAGCAGAGGGGGGACAGTGAACACCGGGGAGCTGTTTTTT. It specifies CASRGGTVNTGELFF.

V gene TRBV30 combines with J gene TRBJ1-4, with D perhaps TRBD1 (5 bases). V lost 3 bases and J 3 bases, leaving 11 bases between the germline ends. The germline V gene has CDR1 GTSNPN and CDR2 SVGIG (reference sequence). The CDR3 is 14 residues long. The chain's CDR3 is CAWRRGPSNEKLFF. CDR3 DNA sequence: TGTGCCTGGAGGCGGGGACCATCTAATGAAAAACTGTTTTTT.